This TCR beta chain appears in the sequencing data of a study of blood T cell repertoires in COVID-19. Sequenced by immunoSEQ multiplex PCR; TCRdb stores in-frame clones only, minus some. The data hold about 120,000 clones, with around 89% observed a single time. This clone was seen more than once but under ten times. The CDR3 consists of 13 residues. V was shortened by 5 bases and J by 1 base, with 8 bases between the two germline ends. The germline gives CDR1 LNHDA, CDR2 SQIVND (reference sequence). This chain uses TRBV19 with TRBJ1-1; no reliable D call. The material sequenced was peripheral blood. The receptor's source is a human donor with acute or convalescent COVID-19. The donor label of this sample is uncertain. In nucleotides, the CDR3 is TGTGCCAGTAGTCAGGTCCCGAACACTGAAGCTTTCTTT. It encodes CASSQVPNTEAFF.